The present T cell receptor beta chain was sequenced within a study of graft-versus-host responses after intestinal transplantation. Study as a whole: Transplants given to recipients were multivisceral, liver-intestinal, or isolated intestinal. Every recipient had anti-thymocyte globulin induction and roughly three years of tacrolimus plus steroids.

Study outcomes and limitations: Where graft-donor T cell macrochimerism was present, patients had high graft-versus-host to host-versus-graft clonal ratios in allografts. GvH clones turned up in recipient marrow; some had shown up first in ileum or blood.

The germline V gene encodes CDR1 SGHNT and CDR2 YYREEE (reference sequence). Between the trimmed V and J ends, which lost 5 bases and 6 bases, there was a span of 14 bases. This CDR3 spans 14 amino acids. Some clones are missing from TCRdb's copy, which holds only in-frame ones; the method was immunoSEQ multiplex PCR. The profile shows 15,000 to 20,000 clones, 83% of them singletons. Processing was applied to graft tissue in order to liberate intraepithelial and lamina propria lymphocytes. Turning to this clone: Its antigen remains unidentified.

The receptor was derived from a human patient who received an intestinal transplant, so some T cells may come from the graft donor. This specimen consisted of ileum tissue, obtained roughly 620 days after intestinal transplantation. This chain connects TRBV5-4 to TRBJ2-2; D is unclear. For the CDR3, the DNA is TGTGCCAGCAGGCAAACTGTCCACTCCGGGGAGCTGTTTTTT. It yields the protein CASRQTVHSGELFF.